These 6 T cell receptor beta chains were sequenced from one sample in a study of T cells in Graves' hyperthyroidism and ophthalmopathy. Amplified regions were TCR beta CDR3 sequences from RNA transcripts. HTBI primers were employed in a first-round RT-PCR of the TCR CDR3. TCRdb reanalysed the multiplex PCR reads using MiXCR and keeps one entry per CDR3 protein. The sample includes some 200,000 distinct CDR3 sequences, less than 20% of them seen just once. Sequencing input: blood. The receptor source for this set is a woman aged 45-60 years with Graves' hyperthyroidism.

This chain connects TRBV12-3 or TRBV12-4 to TRBJ1-1; 7 nucleotides align to TRBD1. The V segment lost 6 bases and the J segment 1 base; nucleotides outside the gene matches: 8. This CDR3 has 15 amino acids. CDR3 in DNA: TGTGCCAGCAGGCCAAGACAGGGCGGGAACACTGAAGCTTTCTTT. The encoded protein is CASRPRQGGNTEAFF.

The J gene is TRBJ2-2, the V gene TRBV15; 9 bases are a match to TRBD1. This CDR3 is built from 20 residues. J lost 1 base, V lost 4 bases, and 16 bases had no gene match. Per germline, CDR1 LNHNV and CDR2 YYDKDF (reference sequence). DNA for the CDR3: TGTGCCACCAGCACCAGAATAATACCGGGACAGGGCCTGAACACCGGGGAGCTGTTTTTT. Encoded protein: CATSTRIIPGQGLNTGELFF.

The rearrangement links TRBV20-1 to TRBJ2-2; no clear D gene. The CDR3 length is 14 residues. Germline V CDR1 and CDR2: DFQATT, SNEGSKA (reference sequence). Trimming removed 3 bases at V and 1 base at J, with 9 bases between. CDR3 sequence (DNA): TGCAGTGCTAGTCCCCAACTGAACACCGGGGAGCTGTTTTTT. Translated, it gives CSASPQLNTGELFF.

CDR3 residues: CASSYRDSPYEQYF. For the CDR3, the DNA is TGTGCCAGCAGTTACCGGGACTCACCCTACGAGCAGTACTTC. The chain uses TRBV12-3 or TRBV12-4 and TRBJ2-7; D is possibly TRBD2 (6 bases). The length of the CDR3 is 14 residues. V was cut by 4 bases and J by 2 bases, with 12 bases left in between.

This clonotype has a handful of counts. The rearrangement uses TRBV19 and TRBJ2-5; D is uncertain. CDR1 and CDR2 (germline): LNHDA, SQIVND (reference sequence). There are 14 residues in the CDR3. Trimming took 4 bases from V and 4 from J, leaving 13 bases between them. For the CDR3, the DNA is TGTGCCAGTAGTAGTGGCCTCGCGCTAGAGACCCAGTACTTC. It codes for CASSSGLALETQYF.

This clonotype showed up many times. The chain combines TRBV11-3 with TRBJ1-1; 8 bases map to TRBD1. The CDR3 is 14 amino acids. The ends lost 6 bases at V and 5 bases at J; junction bases unmatched: 8. Germline V gene sequence: CDR1 SGHNT, CDR2 YENEEA. The CDR3 DNA reads TGTGCCAGCAGACCCGGACAGGGAAAGACTGAAGCTTTCTTT. Encoded protein: CASRPGQGKTEAFF.